The entry below gives a single T cell receptor beta chain sequence along with its context. These data are taken from a study of blood T cell repertoires in COVID-19. Across the study: Collection of acute and convalescent COVID-19 samples took place in the United States, Italy and Spain. In each case, the material was cDNA or gDNA derived from T cells, B-cell-depleted T cells, or PBMCs.

CDR3 size: 13 residues. V shed 4 bases and J shed 5 bases, with 13 bases lying between them. The germline CDR1 and CDR2 sequences are SGHRS and YFSETQ. Original processing notes: Amplification from reference gene primers served as the basis for estimated nucleated cell counts. Sequenced by immunoSEQ multiplex PCR; TCRdb stores in-frame clones only, minus some. V and J calls and clone size follow that table, whereas D and trimming were derived from the DNA. Here the sample spans roughly 150,000 clones, approximately 85% being singletons. The rearrangement uses TRBV5-1 and TRBJ2-7; D remains ambiguous. The source of this sequence is a man aged 50 to 60 with acute or convalescent COVID-19. Sequences were obtained from peripheral blood. In nucleotides, the CDR3 is TGCGCCAGCAGCCGTGATTCAGGCAACGAGCAGTACTTC. Encoded protein: CASSRDSGNEQYF.